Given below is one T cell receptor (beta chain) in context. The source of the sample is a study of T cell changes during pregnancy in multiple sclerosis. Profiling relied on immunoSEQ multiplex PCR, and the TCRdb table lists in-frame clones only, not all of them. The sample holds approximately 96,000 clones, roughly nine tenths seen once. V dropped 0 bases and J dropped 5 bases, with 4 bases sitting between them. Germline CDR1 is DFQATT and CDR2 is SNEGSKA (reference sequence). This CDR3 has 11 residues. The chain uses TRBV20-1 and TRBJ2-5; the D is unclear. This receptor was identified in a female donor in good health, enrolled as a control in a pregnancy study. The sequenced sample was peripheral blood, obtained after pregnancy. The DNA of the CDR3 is TGCAGTGCTAGAGATATGGAGACCCAGTACTTC. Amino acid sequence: CSARDMETQYF.